This entry lists 32 T cell receptor beta chains sequenced from one sample in a study of blood T cell repertoires in COVID-19. Sequencing used immunoSEQ multiplex PCR; TCRdb keeps in-frame clones, though not all of them. The sample lists a few hundred thousand clones; less than 90% were seen once. What was sequenced was PBMCs or T cells enriched from blood (not recorded which). These TCRs come from a woman in her thirties who had recovered from COVID-19.

The rearrangement uses TRBV6-5 and TRBJ1-2, with 7 bases that match TRBD1. CDR3 length: 15 residues. V shed 6 bases, J shed 7 bases, and the junction held 14 bases outside the gene matches. Per germline, CDR1 MNHEY and CDR2 SVGAGI. CDR3: CASRLLQGGSGGYTF. CDR3 nucleotide sequence: TGTGCCAGCAGACTTTTGCAGGGGGGATCCGGTGGCTACACCTTC.

V and J are TRBV30 and TRBJ1-4; D perhaps matches TRBD1 (6 bases). CDR3 length: 16 amino acids. Germline V lookup: CDR1 GTSNPN, CDR2 SVGIG (reference sequence). V was clipped by 1 base and J by 6 bases, with 18 bases between them. CDR3 bases: TGTGCCTGGAGTGCCGCCGGGAGGGGGAGAGATGAAAAACTGTTTTTT. Protein sequence: CAWSAAGRGRDEKLFF.

This clone has just one count. The V call is TRBV19, the J call TRBJ2-5; the match to TRBD1 covers 7 bases. The CDR3 has 14 residues. Per the germline V gene, CDR1 is LNHDA and CDR2 is SQIVND (reference sequence). Trimming cost V 4 bases and J 5 bases; bases outside gene matches: 7. Written as DNA, the CDR3 is TGTGCCAGTAGTACCAGACAGGGAAGGGAGACCCAGTACTTC. The encoded protein is CASSTRQGRETQYF.

The V gene is TRBV5-1, the J gene TRBJ1-3; weak D call: TRBD1 (5 bases). This CDR3 is 16 amino acids long. Germline V gene sequence: CDR1 SGHRS, CDR2 YFSETQ. V lost 4 bases to trimming and J lost 8 bases, with 22 bases between them. CDR3 coding DNA: TGCGCCAGCAGCCGGACCATTGGGGATCGGGGGGACACCATATATTTT. It yields the protein CASSRTIGDRGDTIYF.

CDR3 sequence reads: CASSRQGPNYGYTF. The DNA for the CDR3 is TGTGCCAGCAGCCGACAGGGACCTAACTATGGCTACACCTTC. This chain links TRBV6-2 or TRBV6-3 with TRBJ1-2, with 7 positions matching TRBD1. Germline V gene data show CDR1 as MNHEY and CDR2 as SVGEGT. V shed 6 bases, J shed 0 bases, and the junction held 4 bases outside the gene matches. CDR3 length: 14 amino acids.

The chain couples TRBV4-1 to TRBJ1-1, with TRBD1 identical over 7 bases. This CDR3 has 14 residues. V dropped 0 bases and J dropped 7; count of bases not matched to a gene: 5. CDR1 and CDR2 from the germline V gene are MGHRA and YSYEKL. The CDR3 nucleotides read TGCGCCAGCAGCCAAGAGAGCAGGGGGGATGAAGCTTTCTTT. Translation: CASSQESRGDEAFF.

J is TRBJ1-2 and V is TRBV12-3 or TRBV12-4; D gene ambiguous. V lost 1 base and J 4 bases, leaving 7 bases between the germline ends. The length of the CDR3 is 13 residues. CDR3 amino acids: CASSLGEAYGYTF. CDR3 sequence (DNA): TGTGCCAGCAGTTTAGGTGAAGCCTATGGCTACACCTTC.

The J gene is TRBJ1-3, the V gene TRBV4-1; unclear D gene. The CDR3 is 15 residues long. Germline loops: CDR1 MGHRA, CDR2 YSYEKL. V gave up 0 bases and J gave up 3 bases, with 9 bases separating them. Here the CDR3 DNA reads TGCGCCAGCAGCCAAGACGGGTCCATTGGAAACACCATATATTTT. This translates into CASSQDGSIGNTIYF.

The V gene is TRBV18, the J gene TRBJ1-6; 9 bases are a match to TRBD1. Trimming took 3 bases from V and 10 from J; bases not matched to a gene: 7. Germline CDR1 KGHSH, CDR2 LQKENI. The CDR3 is made up of 15 amino acids. Written as DNA, the CDR3 is TGTGCCAGCTCACCGGGACAGGGAATAGTATCACCCCTCCACTTT. This translates into CASSPGQGIVSPLHF.

The CDR3 nucleotides read TGTGCCAGCAGGGGCAGGGGGCTGGGTAATTCACCCCTCCACTTT. As protein: CASRGRGLGNSPLHF. This sequence joins TRBV7-8 and TRBJ1-6; 8 bases line up with TRBD1. CDR1 is SGHVS and CDR2 is FQNEAQ in the germline V gene. Unmatched junction bases numbered 7, after V lost 6 bases and J lost 6 bases. The CDR3 runs 15 residues.

Details on this clone: Mismatch with germline at one junction end may stem from a read error. The rearrangement links TRBV27 to TRBJ1-1, with D uncertain. This CDR3 has 10 residues. The germline gives CDR1 MNHEY, CDR2 SMNVEV (reference sequence). DNA of the CDR3: TGTGCCAGCAGGGGAAGGGAGCTGATCTTT. Protein product: CASRGRELIF.

The rearrangement uses TRBV7-8 and TRBJ2-7, with 9 bases that match TRBD2. Looked up from germline, CDR1 is SGHVS and CDR2 is FQNEAQ. This CDR3 has 16 residues. J lost 4 bases, V lost 4 bases, and 11 bases had no gene match. In DNA, the CDR3 is TGTGCCAGCAGCTCCGATAGAGCGGGGGGCGGTTACGAGCAGTACTTC. This codes for CASSSDRAGGGYEQYF.

This clone was recorded once. The chain's CDR3 is CASSFGRVNNQPQHF. In DNA, the CDR3 is TGTGCCAGCAGCTTCGGGAGGGTTAACAATCAGCCCCAGCATTTT. The gene calls are TRBV7-8 and TRBJ1-5; D remains unclear. V was clipped by 3 bases and J by 3 bases, with 12 bases between them. The CDR3 spans 15 residues. Germline CDR1 reads SGHVS; CDR2 reads FQNEAQ.

This chain joins TRBV6-5 and TRBJ2-7; D call uncertain. The V and J ends lost 9 bases and 3 bases respectively, with 9 bases between them. The CDR3 extends over 11 amino acids. Germline V gene data show CDR1 as MNHEY and CDR2 as SVGAGI. DNA for the CDR3: TGTGCCAGTGGGCAGGACTACGAGCAGTACTTC. Encoded protein: CASGQDYEQYF.

This chain joins TRBV2 and TRBJ1-1; D is undetermined. Germline V gives CDR1 SNHLY, CDR2 FYNNEI. Trimming removed 3 bases at V and 1 base at J, with 3 bases between. The CDR3 sequence is 12 residues long. The CDR3 DNA reads TGTGCCAGCAGTGACCGGAACACTGAAGCTTTCTTT. It specifies CASSDRNTEAFF. The variable domain in full, with the rest retrieved from reference TRBV2 and TRBJ1-1, is EPEVTQTPSHQVTQMGQEVILRCVPISNHLYFYWYRQILGQKVEFLVSFYNNEISEKSEIFDDQFSVERPDGSNFTLKIRSTKLEDSAMYFCASSDRNTEAFFGQGTRLTVV.

The chain combines TRBV4-1 with TRBJ1-3; 7 bases align to TRBD1. Germline trimming cut 4 bases from V and 0 bases from J; bases unmatched to any gene: 3. CDR1 and CDR2 from the germline V gene are MGHRA and YSYEKL. This CDR3 is 15 amino acids long. The CDR3 DNA reads as TGCGCCAGCAGCCCGACAGGGACCTCTGGAAACACCATATATTTT. It codes for CASSPTGTSGNTIYF.

The CDR3 coding sequence is TGTGCCAGCAGGCTGACAGGGTTAACTGAAGCTTTCTTT. As protein: CASRLTGLTEAFF. The chain joins TRBV5-5 to TRBJ1-1, with TRBD1 matching over 7 bases. The germline V gene has CDR1 SGHKS and CDR2 YYEKEE (reference sequence). CDR3 length equals 13 residues. Trimming cost V 5 bases and J 5 bases; bases outside gene matches: 6.

The gene calls are TRBV19 and TRBJ1-5, with TRBD1 matching over 7 bases. The germline gives CDR1 LNHDA, CDR2 SQIVND (reference sequence). With 4 bases clipped from V and 3 bases from J, the junction kept 12 bases outside the gene matches. The CDR3 spans 17 residues. This chain's CDR3 is CASSTLVRGQDNQPQHF. In DNA, the CDR3 is TGTGCCAGTAGTACCCTGGTGAGGGGGCAGGACAATCAGCCCCAGCATTTT.

The chain recombines TRBV5-4 with TRBJ2-2, with 8 bases identical to TRBD2. V trimming: 5 bases; J trimming: 7 bases; junction bases outside the gene matches: 10. CDR3 length: 15 residues. Germline lookup yields CDR1 SGHNT and CDR2 YYREEE (reference sequence). The CDR3 is CASSRRAGGVGELFF. The CDR3 DNA follows: TGTGCCAGCAGTCGAAGGGCGGGGGGCGTCGGGGAGCTGTTTTTT.

V is TRBV28 and J is TRBJ2-7; 8 nucleotides match TRBD1. This CDR3 spans 14 amino acids. Germline-derived CDR1 and CDR2 are MDHEN and SYDVKM. With V trimmed by 6 bases and J by 2 bases, 6 bases remained unmatched. The CDR3 here is CASRLGQGAYEQYF. CDR3 bases: TGTGCCAGCAGACTCGGACAGGGAGCCTACGAGCAGTACTTC.

The V gene is TRBV28, the J gene TRBJ1-5; D may be TRBD1 (6 bases). The germline CDR1 and CDR2 sequences are MDHEN and SYDVKM. There are 15 residues in the CDR3. Trimming removed 7 bases from V and 3 bases from J, with 16 bases in between. CDR3: CASTPGGRDNQPQHF. The CDR3 DNA is TGTGCCAGCACTCCGGGGGGGCGCGACAATCAGCCCCAGCATTTT.

The gene calls are TRBV5-4 and TRBJ1-1, with a weak D call TRBD1 (5 bases). CDR3 length: 13 residues. The V gene's germline CDR1 is SGHNT and CDR2 YYREEE (reference sequence). V lost 1 base, J lost 6 bases, and 10 bases lay in between. Here the CDR3 DNA reads TGTGCCAGCAGCTTGCAGGGAGGGCCTGAAGCTTTCTTT. Its translation: CASSLQGGPEAFF.

V is TRBV10-1 and J is TRBJ2-3; 7 nucleotides align to TRBD1. The CDR3 totals 15 residues. Germline lookup yields CDR1 WNHNN and CDR2 SYGVQD (reference sequence). J was trimmed by 3 bases and V by 2 bases; bases with no gene match: 5. The CDR3 loop reads CASSETPTGTDTQYF. The CDR3 DNA sequence: TGCGCCAGCAGTGAGACCCCGACAGGGACAGATACGCAGTATTTT.

The chain combines TRBV13 with TRBJ2-4; D perhaps matches TRBD2 (5 bases). V lost 0 bases and J 3 bases, leaving 15 bases between the germline ends. Germline lookup yields CDR1 PRHDT and CDR2 FYEKMQ (reference sequence). The CDR3 runs 17 residues. CDR3 sequence reads: CASSLGGSGPGKNIQYF. Written as DNA, the CDR3 is TGTGCCAGCAGCTTAGGAGGGAGTGGGCCGGGCAAAAACATTCAGTACTTC.

V gene TRBV5-4 combines with J gene TRBJ2-7; D is possibly TRBD2 (5 bases). The CDR3 is 14 amino acids. CDR1 SGHNT and CDR2 YYREEE come from the germline V gene (reference sequence). V shed 1 base and J shed 4 bases, with 12 bases lying between them. CDR3 region: CASSLFGVSYEQYF. The CDR3 DNA is TGTGCCAGCAGCTTGTTCGGGGTTTCGTACGAGCAGTACTTC.

V and J are TRBV5-1 and TRBJ2-2, with TRBD2 matching over 14 bases. CDR1 SGHRS and CDR2 YFSETQ come from the germline V gene. There are 16 residues in the CDR3. Unmatched junction bases numbered 3, after V lost 4 bases and J lost 4 bases. The CDR3: CASSRTSGGPTGELFF. CDR3 in DNA: TGCGCCAGCAGCAGGACTAGCGGGGGGCCCACCGGGGAGCTGTTTTTT.

The chain combines TRBV29-1 with TRBJ1-2; TRBD1 agrees at 7 bases. The germline gives CDR1 SQVTM, CDR2 ANQGSEA. J was trimmed by 4 bases and V by 4 bases; bases with no gene match: 3. The length of the CDR3 is 12 residues. The CDR3 DNA follows: TGCAGCGTTGGACAGGGAAGCTATGGCTACACCTTC. The encoded protein is CSVGQGSYGYTF.

The chain carries TRBV6-5 and TRBJ1-1; D is undetermined. The V end lost 2 bases, the J end lost 0 bases, and 13 bases lay between the germline ends. This CDR3 contains 16 residues. Germline V gene data show CDR1 as MNHEY and CDR2 as SVGAGI. CDR3 coding DNA: TGTGCCAGCAGTTACGGAGGGTCAGGAGTGAACACTGAAGCTTTCTTT. Translation gives CASSYGGSGVNTEAFF.

V and J are TRBV5-1 and TRBJ1-5; no clear D. Germline lookup yields CDR1 SGHRS and CDR2 YFSETQ. Trimming removed 0 bases at V and 3 bases at J, with 7 bases between. CDR3 length: 14 residues. The CDR3, as DNA: TGCGCCAGCAGCTTGGAGGAGGACAATCAGCCCCAGCATTTT. Amino acid sequence: CASSLEEDNQPQHF.

The rearrangement joins TRBV5-4 to TRBJ2-7; 11 nucleotides match TRBD2. CDR3 size: 16 residues. CDR1 and CDR2 (germline): SGHNT, YYREEE (reference sequence). The ends lost 0 bases at V and 1 base at J; junction bases unmatched: 3. The CDR3 nucleotides are TGTGCCAGCAGCTTGGATAGGACTAGCGGGTCCTACGAGCAGTACTTC. It translates to CASSLDRTSGSYEQYF.

The rearrangement links TRBV6-5 to TRBJ1-2; a weak D match, TRBD1 (6 bases). V lost 6 bases to trimming and J lost 6 bases, with 14 bases between them. The CDR3 consists of 13 residues. Germline CDR1 is MNHEY and CDR2 is SVGAGI. Here the CDR3 reads CASSVGGADGYTF. The CDR3 bases are TGTGCCAGCAGCGTTGGGGGGGCGGATGGCTACACCTTC.

The CDR3 DNA follows: TGCGCCAGCAGCCCGGGACTAGCGGGAGAAGAGACCCAGTACTTC. This encodes CASSPGLAGEETQYF. The genes are TRBV5-1 and TRBJ2-5; 14 bases map to TRBD2. The length of the CDR3 is 15 residues. Per germline, CDR1 SGHRS and CDR2 YFSETQ. The V and J ends lost 4 bases and 3 bases, in that order; junction bases with no gene match: 2.